This paragraph covers one T cell receptor (beta chain) sequence. TCRdb itself ran the RT-PCR reads through MiXCR, one entry per CDR3 protein. The sample consists of 200,000 to 250,000 distinct CDR3 sequences, roughly an eighth of them appearing once. This entry comes from a study of patients and donors after allogeneic stem cell transplantation. This TCR was sampled from a human donor who was either an allogeneic HSCT recipient or a stem cell or donor lymphocyte infusion donor (not recorded which). It is not recorded whose cells these are; they may come from a transplant donor. What was sequenced was blood, either unsorted or a sorted T cell fraction (not recorded which).

The CDR3 DNA sequence: TGTGCCAGCAGCTTTCGACGGTCAAATTCACCCCTCCACTTT. Protein product: CASSFRRSNSPLHF. The genes are TRBV5-5 and TRBJ1-6; D is undetermined. Germline V gene sequence: CDR1 SGHKS, CDR2 YYEKEE (reference sequence). The ends were cut back, 2 bases at V and 7 bases at J, with 10 bases in the middle. CDR3 length: 14 residues.